What follows are 5 T cell receptor beta chains derived from one specimen sequenced in a study of blood T cell repertoires in COVID-19 (dated by TCRdb to 2020 to 2021). Preparation of the library involved the immunoSEQ multiplex PCR assay. Imported from immuneACCESS, the table was reduced by TCRdb to in-frame sequences with V and J called. These copies leave out some clones; in studies compared against another copy, an unresolved V gene accounts for under half, and the cause of the remainder is not known. The sample table shows about 51,000 clones, and 86% are seen once. The leading ten clones occupy about 4% of the sample. The specimen was peripheral blood. All receptors derive from an elderly man with active COVID-19.

This chain joins TRBV23-1 and TRBJ1-2; 8 bases are shared with TRBD1. TRBV23-1 is treated as an ORF (open reading frame) with a function not yet certain. This CDR3 has 17 residues. After removal of 8 bases from V and 2 bases from J, the junction contained 16 bases not matched to a gene. CDR3 nucleotide sequence: TGCGCCAGCCCCATTATCCCACAGGGGGAGGGGAACTATGGCTACACCTTC. Its protein product is CASPIIPQGEGNYGYTF.

The chain combines TRBV7-8 with TRBJ2-7; D may be TRBD2 (6 bases). CDR3 length equals 14 residues. Trimming stripped 3 bases from V and 2 bases from J, with 11 bases between. The germline V gene encodes CDR1 SGHVS and CDR2 FQNEAQ. CDR3 sequence (DNA): TGTGCCAGCAGCTTTGGGAGGAGAGCCTACGAGCAGTACTTC. Translation: CASSFGRRAYEQYF.

This chain links TRBV19 with TRBJ2-1, with TRBD1 matching 11 bases. Germline CDR1 is LNHDA and CDR2 is SQIVND (reference sequence). Trimming cost V 2 bases and J 10 bases; bases outside gene matches: 10. The CDR3 totals 16 residues. This chain's CDR3 is CASSILPPGQGGEQFF. CDR3 coding DNA: TGTGCCAGTAGTATACTTCCTCCGGGACAGGGGGGAGAGCAGTTCTTC. Combining the CDR3 with reference TRBV19 and TRBJ2-1 gives the whole variable domain DGGITQSPKYLFRKEGQNVTLSCEQNLNHDAMYWYRQDPGQGLRLIYYSQIVNDFQKGDIAEGYSVSREKKESFPLTVTSAQKNPTAFYLCASSILPPGQGGEQFFGPGTRLTVL.

This chain uses TRBV11-2 with TRBJ1-2; 8 nucleotides match TRBD1. Germline-derived CDR1 and CDR2 are SGHAT and FQNNGV. This CDR3 has 16 amino acids. The V segment lost 5 bases and the J segment 4 bases; nucleotides outside the gene matches: 12. The CDR3 sequence: CASSVTQGASGYGYTF. The CDR3 coding sequence is TGTGCCAGCAGCGTGACGCAGGGGGCATCTGGCTATGGCTACACCTTC.

Written as DNA, the CDR3 is TGTGCCAGCAGTTTACAGGGGGTGAATGAAAAACTGTTTTTT. It yields the protein CASSLQGVNEKLFF. V usage is TRBV28 and J usage is TRBJ1-4; TRBD1 matches at 7 bases. In germline, CDR1 is MDHEN, CDR2 SYDVKM. This CDR3 has 14 amino acids. Trimming removed 2 bases from V and 5 bases from J; junction bases left unmatched: 2. Combining the CDR3 with reference TRBV28 and TRBJ1-4 gives the whole variable domain DVKVTQSSRYLVKRTGEKVFLECVQDMDHENMFWYRQDPGLGLRLIYFSYDVKMKEKGDIPEGYSVSREKKERFSLILESASTNQTSMYLCASSLQGVNEKLFFGSGTQLSVL.